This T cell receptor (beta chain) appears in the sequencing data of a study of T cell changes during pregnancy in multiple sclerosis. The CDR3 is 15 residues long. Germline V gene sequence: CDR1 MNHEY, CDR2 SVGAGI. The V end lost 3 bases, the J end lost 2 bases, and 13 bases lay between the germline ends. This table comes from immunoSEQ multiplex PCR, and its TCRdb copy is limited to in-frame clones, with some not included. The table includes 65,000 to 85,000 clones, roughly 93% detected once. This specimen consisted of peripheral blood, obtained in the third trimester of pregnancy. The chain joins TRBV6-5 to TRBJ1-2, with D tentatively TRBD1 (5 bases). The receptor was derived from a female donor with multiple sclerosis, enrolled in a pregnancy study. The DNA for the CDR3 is TGTGCCAGCAGTTATTGGGAGGGGACGAACTATGGCTACACCTTC. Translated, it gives CASSYWEGTNYGYTF.